The 32 T cell receptor beta chains below all came from one sample that was sequenced in a study of blood T cells in healthy people across ages. With a J-beta primer mix and a sample-barcoded 5' primer, a second PCR ran roughly 6 to 11 cycles. One entry per CDR3 protein, called by TCRdb with MiXCR from the 5' RACE reads. The sample carries about 680,000 distinct CDR3 sequences, 49% recorded once. Source material: blood. The receptors derive from a woman aged 55-70 years in good health.

On this clonotype: Compared with germline, one end of the junction differs, possibly owing to a read error. The genes are TRBV20-1 and TRBJ2-5; D possibly corresponds to TRBD2 (5 bases). The CDR3 sequence is 13 residues long. The V gene's germline CDR1 is DFQATT and CDR2 SNEGSKA (reference sequence). CDR3 loop: CSAATGFRETRYF. In nucleotides, the CDR3 is TGCAGTGCGGCCACCGGGTTTAGGGAGACCCGGTACTTC.

This clonotype came up a few times. This sequence joins TRBV4-2 and TRBJ2-7; 9 bases agree with TRBD2. Germline V lookup: CDR1 LGHNA, CDR2 YNFKEQ. Unmatched junction bases numbered 6, after V lost 0 bases and J lost 3 bases. This CDR3 spans 16 amino acids. The CDR3 spells CASSQDGAGGSYEQYF. CDR3 DNA: TGTGCCAGCAGCCAAGATGGAGCGGGGGGTAGCTACGAGCAGTACTTC.

This sequence joins TRBV7-2 and TRBJ1-2; TRBD1 matches at 10 bases. CDR1 is SGHTA and CDR2 is FQGNSA in the germline V gene. Trimming removed 0 bases from V and 8 bases from J; junction bases left unmatched: 6. The CDR3 runs to 15 residues. The CDR3 coding sequence is TGTGCCAGCAGCTTAGCCGGGACAGGGGCTAACGGCTACACCTTC. Translating gives CASSLAGTGANGYTF.

The rearrangement joins TRBV20-1 to TRBJ2-2, with D perhaps matching TRBD1 (5 bases). V lost 1 base to trimming and J lost 4 bases, with 7 bases between them. The germline gives CDR1 DFQATT, CDR2 SNEGSKA (reference sequence). The length of the CDR3 is 13 residues. CDR3 bases: TGCAGTGCTAGAGCAGGGATCACCGGGGAGCTGTTTTTT. Protein product: CSARAGITGELFF.

Note on this clonotype: The junction differs from germline at one of its ends, possibly a read error. The genes are TRBV7-3 and TRBJ2-2; maybe TRBD2 (5 bases). In germline, CDR1 is SGHTA, CDR2 FQGTGA. This CDR3 is built from 15 residues. CDR3 DNA sequence: TGTGCGAGCAGCTTAGGAACTAGACGGACCGGGGAGCTGTTTTTT. It specifies CASSLGTRRTGELFF.

This clonotype was detected only once. An end of the junction differs from the germline gene, which may be a read error. CDR3 nucleotide sequence: TGCAGTGCTTTAGCCAAAAGCATTCAGTACTTC. Amino acid sequence: CSALAKSIQYF. The chain links TRBV20-1 to TRBJ2-4; no reliable D call. CDR1 DFQATT and CDR2 SNEGSKA come from the germline V gene (reference sequence). The CDR3 sequence is 11 residues long.

This clonotype was detected only once. V and J are TRBV5-4 and TRBJ2-5; possibly TRBD1 for D (5 bases). The CDR3 spans 14 residues. Germline CDR1 SGHNT, CDR2 YYREEE (reference sequence). V lost 0 bases, J lost 2 bases, and 8 bases lay in between. CDR3 residues: CASSLDRRQETQYF. The CDR3 region has the DNA TGTGCCAGCAGCTTGGACAGGAGACAAGAGACCCAGTACTTC.

This clonotype has only a few counts. The chain links TRBV29-1 to TRBJ1-1; TRBD1 agrees at 8 bases. Per the germline V gene, CDR1 is SQVTM and CDR2 is ANQGSEA. The CDR3 is made up of 13 amino acids. The trim removed 4 bases at V and 7 bases at J, leaving 8 bases unmatched. CDR3 protein: CSVAGQGTGEAFF. In DNA form, the CDR3 reads TGCAGCGTTGCCGGACAGGGAACAGGTGAAGCTTTCTTT.

The chain combines TRBV6-1 with TRBJ2-6; D possibly matches TRBD1 or TRBD2 (6 bases each). Germline V gene sequence: CDR1 MNHNS, CDR2 SASEGT. Trimming took 3 bases from V and 3 from J, leaving 12 bases between them. CDR3 length: 16 residues. CDR3 in DNA: TGTGCCAGCAGTGAGGGTGGGGGGCTTGGGGCCAACGTCCTGACTTTC. It yields the protein CASSEGGGLGANVLTF.

This clonotype was seen more than once but under ten times. The chain is built from TRBV5-1 and TRBJ2-1; D is possibly TRBD1 (6 bases). CDR3 length equals 15 residues. CDR1 is SGHRS and CDR2 is YFSETQ in the germline V gene. V lost 3 bases to trimming and J lost 4 bases, with 14 bases between them. The CDR3: CASSYSGTTYNEQFF. The CDR3 region has the DNA TGCGCCAGCAGCTACTCAGGGACAACGTACAATGAGCAGTTCTTC. The variable domain in full, with the rest retrieved from reference TRBV5-1 and TRBJ2-1, is KAGVTQTPRYLIKTRGQQVTLSCSPISGHRSVSWYQQTPGQGLQFLFEYFSETQRNKGNFPGRFSGRQFSNSRSEMNVSTLELGDSALYLCASSYSGTTYNEQFFGPGTRLTVL.

This clonotype occurred a few times. The genes are TRBV29-1 and TRBJ2-7; 11 positions agree with TRBD1. The V gene's germline CDR1 is SQVTM and CDR2 ANQGSEA. There are 12 residues in the CDR3. J was trimmed by 4 bases and V by 8 bases; bases with no gene match: 4. The CDR3 sequence is CSCGQGAYEQYF. CDR3 nucleotide sequence: TGCAGCTGTGGACAGGGGGCGTACGAGCAGTACTTC.

This clonotype has only a few counts. A junction end diverges from the germline sequence, so it may reflect a read error. The chain joins TRBV4-3 to TRBJ2-7, with 9 nucleotides matching TRBD1. Germline CDR1 reads LGHNA; CDR2 reads YSLEER. The CDR3 sequence is 17 residues long. The CDR3 loop reads CASSQRLGTGTSHEQYF. CDR3 coding DNA: TGCGCCAGCAGCCAAAGGTTGGGGACAGGGACCTCCCACGAGCAGTACTTC.

This clonotype has a handful of counts. The J gene is TRBJ1-6, the V gene TRBV20-1; 7 bases align to TRBD1. The CDR3 totals 17 residues. Germline V gene data show CDR1 as DFQATT and CDR2 as SNEGSKA (reference sequence). Germline trimming cut 2 bases from V and 8 bases from J; bases unmatched to any gene: 15. The CDR3 DNA sequence: TGCAGTGCTAGACCTACTGGAACCGGGACAGAGTATTCACCCCTCCACTTT. Its protein is CSARPTGTGTEYSPLHF.

This clonotype was recorded a few times. The chain carries TRBV29-1 and TRBJ2-5; 11 bases map to TRBD2. CDR1 is SQVTM and CDR2 is ANQGSEA in the germline V gene. Trimming cost V 8 bases and J 4 bases; bases outside gene matches: 9. The CDR3 runs 14 residues. CDR3 sequence: CSTTGLAGGETQYF. The CDR3 region has the DNA TGCAGCACTACCGGACTAGCGGGTGGAGAGACCCAGTACTTC.

This clonotype was counted a few times. The chain carries TRBV6-6 and TRBJ1-2, with unresolved D. Germline V gene lookup returns CDR1 MNHNY and CDR2 SVGAGI (reference sequence). Trimming stripped 6 bases from V and 5 bases from J, with 13 bases between. CDR3 length equals 13 residues. The CDR3 sequence: CASSTDGSYGYTF. The DNA of the CDR3 is TGTGCCAGCAGCACGGACGGTAGTTATGGCTACACCTTC.

This clonotype was seen repeatedly, ten times or more. The chain employs TRBV20-1 and TRBJ2-1; perhaps TRBD2 as D (6 bases). Germline V lookup: CDR1 DFQATT, CDR2 SNEGSKA (reference sequence). The ends were cut back, 5 bases at V and 7 bases at J, with 12 bases in the middle. The CDR3 contains 12 residues. The CDR3 nucleotides read TGCAGTGCTGACTCGCTAGCGAATGAGCAGTTCTTC. Amino acid sequence: CSADSLANEQFF.

This clonotype came up once. The rearrangement links TRBV20-1 to TRBJ2-5; D is ambiguous. In germline, CDR1 is DFQATT, CDR2 SNEGSKA (reference sequence). The CDR3 totals 10 residues. V lost 5 bases, J lost 11 bases, and 12 bases lay in between. The CDR3 DNA reads as TGCAGTGCTGTTACGTATGAGCAGTACTTC. Translated, it gives CSAVTYEQYF.

The CDR3: CSARSQLVDTEAFF. For the CDR3, the DNA is TGCAGTGCTAGATCTCAACTAGTGGACACTGAAGCTTTCTTT. The genes are TRBV20-1 and TRBJ1-1; D gene uncertain. The CDR3 is 14 amino acids. Trimming stripped 2 bases from V and 3 bases from J, with 13 bases between. Germline values: CDR1 DFQATT, CDR2 SNEGSKA (reference sequence).

This chain links TRBV20-1 with TRBJ1-5, with D possibly TRBD1 on 6 matching bases. The germline gives CDR1 DFQATT, CDR2 SNEGSKA (reference sequence). V lost 0 bases and J lost 7, with 10 bases in between. The CDR3 totals 13 residues. The DNA for the CDR3 is TGCAGTGCTAGAGAAGGGGGTGGGCAGCCCCAGCATTTT. It specifies CSAREGGGQPQHF.

This clonotype was detected only once. V gene TRBV9 combines with J gene TRBJ2-5, with D perhaps matching TRBD1 (6 bases). Per the germline V gene, CDR1 is SGDLS and CDR2 is YYNGEE. With 4 bases removed from V and 4 bases from J, the gap between germline ends came to 14 bases. The CDR3 sequence is 14 residues long. Written as DNA, the CDR3 is TGTGCCAGCAGCCCCCAACAGGGCCGAGAGACCCAGTACTTC. This gives the protein CASSPQQGRETQYF.

The chain employs TRBV6-1 and TRBJ1-6; perhaps TRBD1 as D (6 bases). Looked up from germline, CDR1 is MNHNS and CDR2 is SASEGT. The CDR3 is 14 residues long. V lost 7 bases and J lost 9, with 16 bases in between. CDR3: CASKGGPFVSPLHF. The CDR3, as DNA: TGTGCCAGCAAGGGGGGCCCTTTCGTTTCACCCCTCCACTTT.

A note on this clonotype: At one end, the junction sequence differs from germline, possibly due to a read error. The DNA of the CDR3 is TGTGCCGGCAGCTTAATGGGGACAGGGGTTCGGGAGACCCAGTACTTC. It yields the protein CAGSLMGTGVRETQYF. The rearrangement links TRBV7-2 to TRBJ2-5; 10 positions match TRBD1. The germline V gene has CDR1 SGHTA and CDR2 FQGNSA. The CDR3 is 16 amino acids.

The CDR3 DNA reads as TGTGCCAGCGCCCGTCGGGACAGATCCACAGATACGCAGTATTTT. It is translated as CASARRDRSTDTQYF. V usage is TRBV27 and J usage is TRBJ2-3; 7 bases fit TRBD1. J gave up 2 bases and V 8 bases, and 10 bases lay outside the gene matches. Germline V gene lookup returns CDR1 MNHEY and CDR2 SMNVEV (reference sequence). The CDR3 runs to 15 residues.

V usage is TRBV7-2 and J usage is TRBJ2-7; D gene ambiguous. The CDR3 sequence is 13 residues long. V gave up 5 bases and J gave up 4 bases, with 12 bases separating them. The germline CDR1 and CDR2 sequences are SGHTA and FQGNSA. In nucleotides, the CDR3 is TGTGCCAGCAGCCAAGCTATGGGGTACGAGCAGTACTTC. It specifies CASSQAMGYEQYF.

V usage is TRBV7-8 and J usage is TRBJ2-2, with D perhaps matching TRBD1 (6 bases). Trimming took off 1 base at V and 5 bases at J, with 8 bases between the two ends. Germline V CDR1 and CDR2: SGHVS, FQNEAQ. The CDR3 is 14 residues long. CDR3 protein: CASSLGTETGELFF. The CDR3 DNA follows: TGTGCCAGCAGCTTAGGGACAGAGACCGGGGAGCTGTTTTTT.

The gene calls are TRBV6-1 and TRBJ2-5; 10 bases align to TRBD2. V was clipped by 2 bases and J by 7 bases; unmatched bases: 10. Germline V gene sequence: CDR1 MNHNS, CDR2 SASEGT. The CDR3 extends over 16 amino acids. The CDR3, as DNA: TGTGCCAGCAGTGAATCCAGACTAGCGGGTTCGGGGACCCAGTACTTC. It encodes CASSESRLAGSGTQYF.

This chain joins TRBV7-2 and TRBJ2-7; tentatively, D is TRBD2 (6 bases). The CDR3 sequence is 13 residues long. Per the germline V gene, CDR1 is SGHTA and CDR2 is FQGNSA. Trimming took off 6 bases at V and 11 bases at J, with 20 bases between the two ends. The CDR3 sequence is CASRQGWRGEEYF. DNA of the CDR3: TGTGCCAGCAGACAAGGCTGGCGGGGTGAAGAGTACTTC.

This clonotype is a singleton in its sample. V gene TRBV18 combines with J gene TRBJ2-4, with D possibly being TRBD2 (6 bases). CDR1 KGHSH and CDR2 LQKENI come from the germline V gene. The CDR3 extends over 16 amino acids. Trimming stripped 1 base from V and 0 bases from J, with 10 bases between. The CDR3 reads CASSPRSGLAKNIQYF. The CDR3 nucleotides are TGTGCCAGCTCACCACGGTCGGGACTAGCCAAAAACATTCAGTACTTC.

The rearrangement uses TRBV7-2 and TRBJ1-2, with 8 bases aligning to TRBD1. CDR1 is SGHTA, CDR2 FQGNSA, per germline. CDR3 size: 14 residues. The V segment lost 6 bases and the J segment 8 bases; nucleotides outside the gene matches: 11. Written as DNA, the CDR3 is TGTGCCAGCAGTTCGTACCAGGGGGCGCGAGGCTACACCTTC. It encodes CASSSYQGARGYTF.

This clonotype has just a few counts. The chain is built from TRBV5-1 and TRBJ2-1; TRBD2 agrees at 11 bases. The trim removed 4 bases at V and 6 bases at J, leaving 9 bases unmatched. The CDR3 spans 16 residues. Germline assignment: CDR1 SGHRS and CDR2 YFSETQ. The CDR3 here is CASSQLLAGVRNEQFF. In DNA form, the CDR3 reads TGCGCCAGCAGCCAACTACTAGCGGGAGTACGCAATGAGCAGTTCTTC.

This chain links TRBV18 with TRBJ2-3; 8 nucleotides match TRBD1. There are 14 residues in the CDR3. Germline V lookup: CDR1 KGHSH, CDR2 LQKENI. V shed 2 bases and J 7 bases; nucleotides not matched to a gene: 5. Here the CDR3 DNA reads TGTGCCAGCTCACCAGGACAGGGTATTCATACGCAGTATTTT. Amino acid sequence: CASSPGQGIHTQYF.

The chain joins TRBV12-3 or TRBV12-4 to TRBJ1-5; TRBD1 agrees at 9 bases. With 5 bases clipped from V and 5 bases from J, the junction kept 4 bases outside the gene matches. The CDR3 is made up of 14 amino acids. The CDR3 nucleotides are TGTGCCAGCAGTGGTTGGGACAGGGATCAGCCCCAGCATTTT. It codes for CASSGWDRDQPQHF.